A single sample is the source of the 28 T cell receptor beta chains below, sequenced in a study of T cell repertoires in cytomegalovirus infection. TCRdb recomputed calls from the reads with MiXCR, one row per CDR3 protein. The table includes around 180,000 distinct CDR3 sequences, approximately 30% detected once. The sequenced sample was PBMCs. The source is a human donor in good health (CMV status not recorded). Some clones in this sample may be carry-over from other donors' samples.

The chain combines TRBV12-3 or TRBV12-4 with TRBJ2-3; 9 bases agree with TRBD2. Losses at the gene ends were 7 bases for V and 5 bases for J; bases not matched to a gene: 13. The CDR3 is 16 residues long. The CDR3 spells CASTSSYSGGLDTQYF. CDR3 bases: TGTGCCAGCACCAGCTCCTATAGCGGGGGTCTAGATACGCAGTATTTT.

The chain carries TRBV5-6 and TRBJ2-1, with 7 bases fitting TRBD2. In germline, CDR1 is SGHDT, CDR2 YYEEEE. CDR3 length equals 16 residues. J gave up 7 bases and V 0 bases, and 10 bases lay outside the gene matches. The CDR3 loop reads CASSLEGGGATNEQFF. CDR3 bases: TGTGCCAGCAGCTTGGAAGGCGGGGGAGCTACGAATGAGCAGTTCTTC. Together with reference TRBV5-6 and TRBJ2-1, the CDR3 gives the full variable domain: DAGVTQSPTHLIKTRGQQVTLRCSPKSGHDTVSWYQQALGQGPQFIFQYYEEEERQRGNFPDRFSGHQFPNYSSELNVNALLLGDSALYLCASSLEGGGATNEQFFGPGTRLTVL.

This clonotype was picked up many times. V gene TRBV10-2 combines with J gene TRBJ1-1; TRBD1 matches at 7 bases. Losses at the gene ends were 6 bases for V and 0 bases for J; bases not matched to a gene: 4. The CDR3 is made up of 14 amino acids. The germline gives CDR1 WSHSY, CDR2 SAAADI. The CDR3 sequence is CASRLQGLNTEAFF. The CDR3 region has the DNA TGCGCCAGCAGACTACAGGGGTTGAACACTGAAGCTTTCTTT.

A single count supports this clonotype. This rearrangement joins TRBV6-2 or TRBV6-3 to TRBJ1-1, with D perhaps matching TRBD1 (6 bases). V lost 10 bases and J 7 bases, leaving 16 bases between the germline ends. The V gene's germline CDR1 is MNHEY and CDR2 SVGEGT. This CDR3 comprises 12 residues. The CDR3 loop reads CATSGTLLEAFF. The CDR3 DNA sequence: TGTGCCACCTCCGGGACACTACTTGAAGCTTTCTTT.

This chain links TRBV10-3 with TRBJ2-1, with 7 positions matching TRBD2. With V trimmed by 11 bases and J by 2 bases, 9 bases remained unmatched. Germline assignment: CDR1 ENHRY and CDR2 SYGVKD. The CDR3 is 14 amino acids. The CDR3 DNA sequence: TGTGCCTCTGGGGACGCGGGGGCCTACAATGAGCAGTTCTTC. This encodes CASGDAGAYNEQFF.

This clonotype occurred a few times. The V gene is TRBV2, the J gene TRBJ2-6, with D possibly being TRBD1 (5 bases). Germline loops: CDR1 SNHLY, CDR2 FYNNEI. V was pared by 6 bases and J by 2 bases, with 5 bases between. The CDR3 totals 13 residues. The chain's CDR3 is CASRGPGANVLTF. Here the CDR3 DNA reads TGTGCCAGCAGGGGGCCTGGGGCCAACGTCCTGACTTTC.

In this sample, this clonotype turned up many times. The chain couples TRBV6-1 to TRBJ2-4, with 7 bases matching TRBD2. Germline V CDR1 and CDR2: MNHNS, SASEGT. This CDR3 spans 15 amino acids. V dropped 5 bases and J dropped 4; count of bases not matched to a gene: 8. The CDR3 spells CASSQTSNPKNIQYF. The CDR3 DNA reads TGTGCCAGCAGTCAGACTAGCAACCCAAAAAACATTCAGTACTTC.

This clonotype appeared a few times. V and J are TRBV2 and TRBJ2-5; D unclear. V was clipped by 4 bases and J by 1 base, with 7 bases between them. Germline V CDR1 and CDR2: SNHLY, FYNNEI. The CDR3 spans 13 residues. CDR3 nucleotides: TGTGCCAGCAGTGCTTACCCCCAAGAGACCCAGTACTTC. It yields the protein CASSAYPQETQYF.

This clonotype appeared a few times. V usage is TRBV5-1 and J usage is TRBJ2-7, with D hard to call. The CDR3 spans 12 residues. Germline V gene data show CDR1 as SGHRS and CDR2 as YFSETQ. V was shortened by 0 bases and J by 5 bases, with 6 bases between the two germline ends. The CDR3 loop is CASSLGQHEQYF. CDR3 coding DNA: TGCGCCAGCAGCTTGGGGCAGCACGAGCAGTACTTC. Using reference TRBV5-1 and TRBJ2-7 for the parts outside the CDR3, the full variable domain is KAGVTQTPRYLIKTRGQQVTLSCSPISGHRSVSWYQQTPGQGLQFLFEYFSETQRNKGNFPGRFSGRQFSNSRSEMNVSTLELGDSALYLCASSLGQHEQYFGPGTRLTVT.

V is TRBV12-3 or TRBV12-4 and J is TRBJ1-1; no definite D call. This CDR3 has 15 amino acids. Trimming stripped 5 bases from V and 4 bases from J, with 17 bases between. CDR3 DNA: TGTGCCAGCAGTCCCGGACCGGTTGACGGCACTGAAGCTTTCTTT. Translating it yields CASSPGPVDGTEAFF.

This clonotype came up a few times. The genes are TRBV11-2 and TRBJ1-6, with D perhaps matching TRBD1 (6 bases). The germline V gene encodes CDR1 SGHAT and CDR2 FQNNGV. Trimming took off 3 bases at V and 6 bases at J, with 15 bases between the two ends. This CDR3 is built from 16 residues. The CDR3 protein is CASSFYHRAGNSPLHF. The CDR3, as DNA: TGTGCCAGCAGCTTTTACCACAGGGCGGGTAATTCACCCCTCCACTTT.

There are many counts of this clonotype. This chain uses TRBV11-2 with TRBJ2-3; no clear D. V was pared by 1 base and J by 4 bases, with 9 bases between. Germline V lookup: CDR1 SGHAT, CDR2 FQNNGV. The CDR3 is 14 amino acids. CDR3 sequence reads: CASSLGQVSDTQYF. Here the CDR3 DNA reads TGTGCCAGCAGCTTAGGGCAGGTGTCAGATACGCAGTATTTT.

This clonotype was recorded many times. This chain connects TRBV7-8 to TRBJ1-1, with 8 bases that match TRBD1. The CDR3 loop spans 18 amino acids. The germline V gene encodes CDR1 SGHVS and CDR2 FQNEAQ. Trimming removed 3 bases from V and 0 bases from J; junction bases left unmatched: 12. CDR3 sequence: CASSFSSRGQVMNTEAFF. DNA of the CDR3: TGTGCCAGCAGCTTCTCCTCCAGGGGGCAAGTAATGAACACTGAAGCTTTCTTT.

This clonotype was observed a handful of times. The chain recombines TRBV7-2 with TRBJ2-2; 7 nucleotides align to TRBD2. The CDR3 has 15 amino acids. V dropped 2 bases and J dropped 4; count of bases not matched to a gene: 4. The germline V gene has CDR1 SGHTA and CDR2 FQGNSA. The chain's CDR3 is CASSLWEGGTGELFF. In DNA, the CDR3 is TGTGCCAGCAGCTTATGGGAGGGAGGCACCGGGGAGCTGTTTTTT.

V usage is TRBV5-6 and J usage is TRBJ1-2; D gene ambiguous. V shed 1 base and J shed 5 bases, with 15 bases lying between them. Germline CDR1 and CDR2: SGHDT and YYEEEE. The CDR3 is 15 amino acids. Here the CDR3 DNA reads TGTGCCAGCAGCTTGCAGCGTGGAGGGATTTATGGCTACACCTTC. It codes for CASSLQRGGIYGYTF. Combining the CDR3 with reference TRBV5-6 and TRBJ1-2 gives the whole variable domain DAGVTQSPTHLIKTRGQQVTLRCSPKSGHDTVSWYQQALGQGPQFIFQYYEEEERQRGNFPDRFSGHQFPNYSSELNVNALLLGDSALYLCASSLQRGGIYGYTFGSGTRLTVV.

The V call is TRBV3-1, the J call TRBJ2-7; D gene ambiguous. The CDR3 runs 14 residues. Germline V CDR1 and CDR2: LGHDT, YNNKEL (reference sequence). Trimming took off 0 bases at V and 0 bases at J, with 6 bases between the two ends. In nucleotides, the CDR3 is TGTGCCAGCAGCCAAGACGTTGGCTCCTACGAGCAGTACTTC. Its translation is CASSQDVGSYEQYF.

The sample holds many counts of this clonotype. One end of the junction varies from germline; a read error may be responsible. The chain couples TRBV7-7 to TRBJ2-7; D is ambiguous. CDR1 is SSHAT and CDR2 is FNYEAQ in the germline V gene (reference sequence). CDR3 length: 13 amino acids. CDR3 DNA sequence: TGTGCTAGCAGCTTTGGGCAGGATGACGAGCAGTACTTC. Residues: CASSFGQDDEQYF.

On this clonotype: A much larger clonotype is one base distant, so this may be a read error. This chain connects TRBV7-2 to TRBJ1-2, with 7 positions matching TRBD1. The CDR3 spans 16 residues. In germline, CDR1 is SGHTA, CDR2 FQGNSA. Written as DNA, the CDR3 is TGTGCCAGCAGCTCCCGAGGGGGCGGTGACTCCTATGGCTGCACCTTC. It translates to CASSSRGGGDSYGCTF. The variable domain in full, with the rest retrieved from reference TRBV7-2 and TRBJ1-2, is GAGVSQSPSNKVTEKGKDVELRCDPISGHTALYWYRQSLGQGLEFLIYFQGNSAPDKSGLPSDRFSAERTGGSVSTLTIQRTQQEDSAVYLCASSSRGGGDSYGCTFGSGTRLTVV.

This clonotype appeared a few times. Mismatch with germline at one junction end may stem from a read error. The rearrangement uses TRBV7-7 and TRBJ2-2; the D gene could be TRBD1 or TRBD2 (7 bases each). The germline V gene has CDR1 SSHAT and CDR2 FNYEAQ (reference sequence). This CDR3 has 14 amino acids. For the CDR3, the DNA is TGTGCTAGCAGCCAGGGGGGGGACACCGGGGAGCTGTTTTTT. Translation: CASSQGGDTGELFF.

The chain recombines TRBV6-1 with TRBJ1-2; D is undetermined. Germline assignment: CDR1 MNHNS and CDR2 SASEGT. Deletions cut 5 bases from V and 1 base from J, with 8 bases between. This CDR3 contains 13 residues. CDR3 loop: CASSYSINYGYTF. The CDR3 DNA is TGTGCCAGCAGTTACAGTATTAACTATGGCTACACCTTC.

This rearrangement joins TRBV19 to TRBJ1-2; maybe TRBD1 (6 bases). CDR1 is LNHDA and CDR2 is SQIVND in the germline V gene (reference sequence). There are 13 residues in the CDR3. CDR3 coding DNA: TGTGTCACCCGGAACAGGGATACGAGAGGCTACACCTTC. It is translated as CVTRNRDTRGYTF.

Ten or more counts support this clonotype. This CDR3 is CASSPQGDYSGANVLTF. The DNA for the CDR3 is TGTGCCAGCAGCCCGCAGGGGGACTACTCTGGGGCCAACGTCCTGACTTTC. The chain links TRBV7-2 to TRBJ2-6; D might be TRBD1 or TRBD2, each matching 7 bases. Per germline, CDR1 SGHTA and CDR2 FQGNSA. The CDR3 loop spans 17 amino acids. V was shortened by 5 bases and J by 0 bases, with 14 bases between the two germline ends.

CDR3 DNA sequence: TGTGCCAGCAGCCTCGCATCCGATACCTGGGAGACCCAGTACTTC. It translates to CASSLASDTWETQYF. The chain has TRBV7-9 and TRBJ2-5; D uncertain. Germline CDR1 and CDR2: SEHNR and FQNEAQ (reference sequence). This CDR3 has 15 amino acids. Trimming removed 5 bases at V and 5 bases at J, with 18 bases between.

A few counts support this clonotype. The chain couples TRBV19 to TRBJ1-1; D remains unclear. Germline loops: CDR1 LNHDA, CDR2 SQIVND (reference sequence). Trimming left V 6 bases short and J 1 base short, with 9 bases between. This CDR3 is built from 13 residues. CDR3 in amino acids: CASSVSRNTEAFF. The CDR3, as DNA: TGTGCCAGTAGCGTTAGCAGGAACACTGAAGCTTTCTTT.

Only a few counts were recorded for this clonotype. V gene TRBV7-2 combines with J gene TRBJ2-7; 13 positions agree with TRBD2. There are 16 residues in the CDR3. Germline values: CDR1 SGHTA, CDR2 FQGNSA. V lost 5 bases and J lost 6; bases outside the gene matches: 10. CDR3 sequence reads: CASSATSGGASAEQYF. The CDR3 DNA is TGTGCCAGCAGCGCCACTAGCGGGGGGGCCTCTGCCGAGCAGTACTTC.

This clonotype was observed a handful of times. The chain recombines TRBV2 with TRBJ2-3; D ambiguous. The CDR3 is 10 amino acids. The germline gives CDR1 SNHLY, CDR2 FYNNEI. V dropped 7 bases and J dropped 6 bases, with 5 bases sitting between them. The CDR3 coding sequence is TGTGCCAGCATATTGGATACGCAGTATTTT. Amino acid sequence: CASILDTQYF.

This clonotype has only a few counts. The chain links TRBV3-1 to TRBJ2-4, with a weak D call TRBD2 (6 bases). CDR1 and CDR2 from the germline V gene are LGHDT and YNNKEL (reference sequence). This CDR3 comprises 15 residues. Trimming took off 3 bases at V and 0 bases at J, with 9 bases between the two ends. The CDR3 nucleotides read TGTGCCAGCAGCCATGTGGGACTAGCCAAAAACATTCAGTACTTC. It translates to CASSHVGLAKNIQYF. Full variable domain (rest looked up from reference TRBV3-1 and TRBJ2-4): DTAVSQTPKYLVTQMGNDKSIKCEQNLGHDTMYWYKQDSKKFLKIMFSYNNKELIINETVPNRFSPKSPDKAHLNLHINSLELGDSAVYFCASSHVGLAKNIQYFGAGTRLSVL.

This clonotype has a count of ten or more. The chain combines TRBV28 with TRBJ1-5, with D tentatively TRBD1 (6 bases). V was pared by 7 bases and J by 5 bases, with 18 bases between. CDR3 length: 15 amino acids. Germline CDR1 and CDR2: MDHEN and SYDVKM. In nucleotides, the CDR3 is TGTGCCAGCACCCAAGGGGGAAAGGGTGATCAGCCCCAGCATTTT. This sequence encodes CASTQGGKGDQPQHF.